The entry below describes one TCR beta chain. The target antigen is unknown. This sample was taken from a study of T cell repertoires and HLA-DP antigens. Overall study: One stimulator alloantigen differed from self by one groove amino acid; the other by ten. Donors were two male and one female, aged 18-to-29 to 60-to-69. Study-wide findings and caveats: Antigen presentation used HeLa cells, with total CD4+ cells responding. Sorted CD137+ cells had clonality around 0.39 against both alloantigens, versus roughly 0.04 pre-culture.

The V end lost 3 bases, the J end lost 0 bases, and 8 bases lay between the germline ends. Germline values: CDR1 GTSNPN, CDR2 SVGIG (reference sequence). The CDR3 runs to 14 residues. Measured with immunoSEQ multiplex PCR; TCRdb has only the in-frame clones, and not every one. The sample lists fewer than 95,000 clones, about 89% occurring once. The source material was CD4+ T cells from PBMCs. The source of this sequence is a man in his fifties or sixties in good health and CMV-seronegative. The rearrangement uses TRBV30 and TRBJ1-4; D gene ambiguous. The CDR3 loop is CAWRREATNEKLFF. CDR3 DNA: TGTGCCTGGAGGAGGGAGGCAACTAATGAAAAACTGTTTTTT.